These T cell receptor beta chains were read from a single sample in a study of blood T cell repertoires in COVID-19. The method was immunoSEQ multiplex PCR; TCRdb's version includes in-frame clones alone and lacks a portion of them. The top ten clones hold roughly 14% of a sample with 230,000 or so clones, 85% to 90% of them seen once. The specimen was PBMCs or T cells enriched from blood (not recorded which). The receptors shown here come from a woman aged 50 to 60 with acute COVID-19. Both conserved end residues are part of each CDR3. D genes are given only for firm matches. Size tells how often a clone was seen (once, few, many) or the class of an expanded clone, and some rows leave it out.

TGCGCCACCTCGGAGGGGGGGCGAAGCTATGGCTACACCTTC,CATSEGGRSYGYTF,-,TRBJ1-2,-,TRBV5-1,14
TGCAGCGTCCAGGGACTAGCGGGAAAGTACAATGAGCAGTTCTTC,CSVQGLAGKYNEQFF,-,TRBJ2-1,TRBD2,TRBV29-1,15
TGTGCCAGCTCACCCACTAGCGAGCAAGAGACCCAGTACTTC,CASSPTSEQETQYF,-,TRBJ2-5,TRBD2,TRBV18,14
TGTGCCAGTAGTACGAGCGGGAGAGTATACGAGCAGTACTTC,CASSTSGRVYEQYF,few,TRBJ2-7,TRBD2,TRBV19,14
TGTGCCAGCTCACGAAGTCCCGGGACTAGCGCCGGGGAAACAGATACGCAGTATTTT,CASSRSPGTSAGETDTQYF,-,TRBJ2-3,TRBD2,TRBV18,19
TGTGCCAGCAGCTTAAACCAGGGGGCGGGCGAGCAGTACTTC,CASSLNQGAGEQYF,-,TRBJ2-7,TRBD1,TRBV7-6,14
TGTGCCAGCAGCCAAGCAGATGGGGCCTCGAACACCGGGGAGCTGTTTTTT,CASSQADGASNTGELFF,-,TRBJ2-2,-,TRBV4-2,17
TGTGCCAGCCAACAGGGGAACACTGAAGCTTTCTTT,CASQQGNTEAFF,-,TRBJ1-1,-,TRBV27,12
TGTGCCAGCTCCCAAAACTACGAGCAGTACTTC,CASSQNYEQYF,-,TRBJ2-7,-,TRBV18,11
TGCGCCAGCAGCCAAGGGCTAGAGGGGGCAGGCAAAAACATTCAGTACTTC,CASSQGLEGAGKNIQYF,-,TRBJ2-4,TRBD1,TRBV4-3,17
TGTGCCAGCAGCTTGCCGGAACTAGCGAGGCACAATGAGCAGTTCTTC,CASSLPELARHNEQFF,-,TRBJ2-1,TRBD2,TRBV5-6,16
TGTGCCAGCAGCCAAGGGACAGGGGGCGTGAAGAACACTGAAGCTTTCTTT,CASSQGTGGVKNTEAFF,once,TRBJ1-1,TRBD1,TRBV4-2,17
TGCGCCAGCAGTGTTCGGGGACACGGGGACTATGGCTACACCTTC,CASSVRGHGDYGYTF,few,TRBJ1-2,-,TRBV10-2,15
TGTGCCAGCAGCTCGGCGGCAGGGCCCTATGGCTACACCTTC,CASSSAAGPYGYTF,-,TRBJ1-2,-,TRBV5-6,14
TGTGCCAGCGGGACGTGGGGACAAATCTATGGCTACACCTTC,CASGTWGQIYGYTF,-,TRBJ1-2,-,TRBV28,14
TGCAGCGTAGGACAGTTCTCCAGGGGGACTGAAGCTTTCTTT,CSVGQFSRGTEAFF,-,TRBJ1-1,TRBD1,TRBV29-1,14
TGTGCCAGCTCACGAGAGAACACTGAAGCTTTCTTT,CASSRENTEAFF,-,TRBJ1-1,-,TRBV18,12
TGCAGCGCACGGGACAGGAGGACCTACGAGCAGTACTTC,CSARDRRTYEQYF,-,TRBJ2-7,TRBD1,TRBV29-1,13
TGTGCCAGCAGTGTTTCAGGGGGTACCGGGGAGCTGTTTTTT,CASSVSGGTGELFF,-,TRBJ2-2,TRBD1,TRBV2,14
TGTGCCAGCAGCCAAGGCGGGAGGGGGTACAATGAGCAGTTCTTC,CASSQGGRGYNEQFF,-,TRBJ2-1,TRBD2,TRBV3-1/TRBV3-2,15
TGTGCCAGCAGCATACTTACAGGGCCCGATGAGCAGTTCTTC,CASSILTGPDEQFF,-,TRBJ2-1,-,TRBV7-8,14
TGTGCCACCAGCAGAGATTATAGGGGAACCTACGAGCAGTACTTC,CATSRDYRGTYEQYF,-,TRBJ2-7,-,TRBV15,15
TGTGCCAGCAGTCTATCCCTCCTAGCGGGAGTTGCCGAGCAGTACTTC,CASSLSLLAGVAEQYF,-,TRBJ2-7,TRBD2,TRBV27,16